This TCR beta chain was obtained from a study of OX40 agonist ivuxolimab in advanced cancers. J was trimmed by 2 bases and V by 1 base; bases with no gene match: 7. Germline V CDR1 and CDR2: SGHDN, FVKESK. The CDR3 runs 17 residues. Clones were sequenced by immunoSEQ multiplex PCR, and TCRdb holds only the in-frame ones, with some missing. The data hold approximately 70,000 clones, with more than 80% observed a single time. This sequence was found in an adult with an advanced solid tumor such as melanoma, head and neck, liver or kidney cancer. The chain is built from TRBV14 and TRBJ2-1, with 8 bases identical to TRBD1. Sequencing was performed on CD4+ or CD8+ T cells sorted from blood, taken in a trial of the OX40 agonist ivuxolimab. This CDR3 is CASSQVLPGQAYNEQFF. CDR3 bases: TGTGCCAGCAGCCAAGTGCTACCGGGACAGGCCTACAATGAGCAGTTCTTC. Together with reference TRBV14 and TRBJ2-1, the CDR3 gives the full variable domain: EAGVTQFPSHSVIEKGQTVTLRCDPISGHDNLYWYRRVMGKEIKFLLHFVKESKQDESGMPNNRFLAERTGGTYSTLKVQPAELEDSGVYFCASSQVLPGQAYNEQFFGPGTRLTVL.